This T cell receptor (beta chain) appears in the sequencing data of a study of PD-1 blockade in classical Hodgkin lymphoma. The wider study: Intravenous infusions of nivolumab 3 mg/kg reached patients every 2 weeks.

Study-wide points: Healthy donors reportedly exceeded newly diagnosed patients in baseline TCR diversity. Significant TCR diversity gains by C4D1 occurred in CD4+ but not CD8+ cells. The origin of the repertoire differences remains undefined, with disease activity or prior therapy as possible causes.

Trimming at V came to 4 bases and at J to 1 base, leaving 2 bases not matched to a gene. Germline V gene data show CDR1 as LNHDA and CDR2 as SQIVND (reference sequence). The CDR3 runs to 14 residues. The repertoire was sequenced with immunoSEQ multiplex PCR; TCRdb's copy has only in-frame clones and lacks some. The repertoire holds about 90,000 clones, with less than 95% as singletons. Time point reported: cycle 4 day 1 (C4D1), after 5 to 7 weeks of nivolumab. In every patient, relapse followed autologous stem cell transplantation, while exposure to brentuximab vedotin differed. Worth noting for this clone: Antigen: not known.

This clonotype was sampled from a human donor with classical Hodgkin lymphoma. Specimen: peripheral blood mononuclear cells (PBMCs), collected before the fourth cycle of nivolumab. V usage is TRBV19 and J usage is TRBJ2-5; 8 bases are a match to TRBD1. Here the CDR3 DNA reads TGTGCCAGTAGTAGAGGACAGGGCCAAGAGACCCAGTACTTC. It specifies CASSRGQGQETQYF. The whole variable domain, filled in from reference TRBV19 and TRBJ2-5, reads DGGITQSPKYLFRKEGQNVTLSCEQNLNHDAMYWYRQDPGQGLRLIYYSQIVNDFQKGDIAEGYSVSREKKESFPLTVTSAQKNPTAFYLCASSRGQGQETQYFGPGTRLLVL.